What follows describes a single T cell receptor beta chain. Its target is unknown. There are 15 residues in the CDR3. V shed 3 bases and J 2 bases; nucleotides not matched to a gene: 5. This sample stems from a study of T cells after yellow fever vaccination. Overall study: Preparation used SMART-Seq v4 Ultra Low Input for the low-cell-number fractions. General study results and limits: Booster samples showed a return of most primary-vaccination clones (about 97% CD4, about 85% CD8).

MiXCR was run by TCRdb on the 5' RACE reads, yielding one entry per CDR3 protein. The repertoire consists of 400,000 or so distinct CDR3 sequences, with roughly 6.2% occurring once and the leading ten covering about 15%. The chain is built from TRBV12-3 or TRBV12-4 and TRBJ2-3, with 7 bases fitting TRBD1. This specimen was PBMCs, taken 5 days after the yellow fever booster vaccination. The sequence was obtained from a man between 25 and 39 years old who received the YFV17D yellow fever vaccine. CDR3 in amino acids: CASSFRGQITDTQYF. The CDR3 DNA sequence: TGTGCCAGCAGTTTTCGGGGACAGATCACAGATACGCAGTATTTT.